The 5 T cell receptor beta chains reported below all come from one sample, sequenced in a study of early T cells in non-severe SARS-CoV-2 infection. TCRdb reanalysed the 5' RACE reads using MiXCR and keeps one entry per CDR3 protein. The sample includes 50,000 to 60,000 distinct CDR3 sequences, roughly a tenth of them seen just once. The sequenced material came from whole blood. All receptors come from an adult who was a healthcare worker with PCR-confirmed SARS-CoV-2 infection or an uninfected control (not recorded which).

The chain joins TRBV14 to TRBJ2-5; no firm D call. Germline V gene lookup returns CDR1 SGHDN and CDR2 FVKESK. The CDR3 consists of 13 residues. The V gene lost 0 bases and the J gene lost 5 bases, with 7 bases spanning the gap. The CDR3 reads CASSQESGETQYF. The CDR3 region has the DNA TGTGCCAGCAGCCAAGAATCCGGCGAGACCCAGTACTTC.

This clonotype was seen a few times. V usage is TRBV6-5 and J usage is TRBJ1-1; D is unresolved. The CDR3 totals 15 residues. V was pared by 5 bases and J by 6 bases, with 19 bases between. The germline V gene encodes CDR1 MNHEY and CDR2 SVGAGI. The CDR3 DNA reads as TGTGCCAGCAGTAGGATGGCCCCGGGGAGGGCTGAAGCTTTCTTT. Residues: CASSRMAPGRAEAFF.

This clonotype was counted only a few times. The V call is TRBV2, the J call TRBJ1-6; 10 bases are shared with TRBD1. V was clipped by 4 bases and J by 5 bases; unmatched bases: 2. Germline V gene lookup returns CDR1 SNHLY and CDR2 FYNNEI. This CDR3 is 15 amino acids long. The chain's CDR3 is CASSGQGADNSPLHF. The CDR3 DNA follows: TGTGCCAGCAGTGGACAGGGGGCAGATAATTCACCCCTCCACTTT.

V usage is TRBV12-5 and J usage is TRBJ2-3, with D possibly TRBD2 on 6 matching bases. The CDR3 contains 15 residues. The V end lost 5 bases, the J end lost 2 bases, and 14 bases lay between the germline ends. Germline-derived CDR1 and CDR2 are LGHNT and FRNRAP. The CDR3, as DNA: TGTGCTAGTGGTAGACCAACGGGGGTCACAGATACGCAGTATTTT. This gives the protein CASGRPTGVTDTQYF.

This clonotype has a count of ten or more. The V and J genes are TRBV6-2 or TRBV6-3 and TRBJ2-7; D not resolved. This CDR3 region has 14 residues. The V gene's germline CDR1 is MNHEY and CDR2 SVGEGT. Trimming took 4 bases from V and 2 from J, leaving 12 bases between them. CDR3: CASSSTVRAYEQYF. The CDR3 bases are TGTGCCAGCAGTTCCACTGTACGAGCCTACGAGCAGTACTTC.